This T cell receptor beta chain comes out of a study of technical replicates of blood from a few donors. The CDR3 has 15 residues. The germline CDR1 and CDR2 sequences are MNHEY and SVGAGI. V was cut by 1 base and J by 3 bases, with 12 bases left in between. This clone was detected only once. TCRdb's table, derived via immunoSEQ multiplex PCR, lists solely in-frame clones and lacks some. The sample carries around 70,000 clones, 95% to 97% recorded once. Sequenced material: T cells isolated from PBMCs. The clonotype originates from a human donor in good health. This rearrangement joins TRBV6-5 to TRBJ1-2; no clear D gene. CDR3 in amino acids: CASSYLTEKYYGYTF. The CDR3 nucleotides read TGTGCCAGCAGTTACTTAACAGAAAAATACTATGGCTACACCTTC.